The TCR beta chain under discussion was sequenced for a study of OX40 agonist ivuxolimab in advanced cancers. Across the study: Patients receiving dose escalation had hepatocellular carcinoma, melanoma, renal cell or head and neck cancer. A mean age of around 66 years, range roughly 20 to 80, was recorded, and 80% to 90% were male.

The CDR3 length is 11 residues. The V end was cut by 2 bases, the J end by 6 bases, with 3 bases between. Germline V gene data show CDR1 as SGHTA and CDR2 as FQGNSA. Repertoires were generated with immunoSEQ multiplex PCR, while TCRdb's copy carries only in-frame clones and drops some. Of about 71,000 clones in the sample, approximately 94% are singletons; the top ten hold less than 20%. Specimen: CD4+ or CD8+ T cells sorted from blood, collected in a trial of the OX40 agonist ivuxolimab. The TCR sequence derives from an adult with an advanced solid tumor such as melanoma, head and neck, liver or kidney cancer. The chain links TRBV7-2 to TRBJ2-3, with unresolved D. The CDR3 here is CASSLPDTQYF. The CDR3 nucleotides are TGTGCCAGCAGCTTACCGGATACGCAGTATTTT.